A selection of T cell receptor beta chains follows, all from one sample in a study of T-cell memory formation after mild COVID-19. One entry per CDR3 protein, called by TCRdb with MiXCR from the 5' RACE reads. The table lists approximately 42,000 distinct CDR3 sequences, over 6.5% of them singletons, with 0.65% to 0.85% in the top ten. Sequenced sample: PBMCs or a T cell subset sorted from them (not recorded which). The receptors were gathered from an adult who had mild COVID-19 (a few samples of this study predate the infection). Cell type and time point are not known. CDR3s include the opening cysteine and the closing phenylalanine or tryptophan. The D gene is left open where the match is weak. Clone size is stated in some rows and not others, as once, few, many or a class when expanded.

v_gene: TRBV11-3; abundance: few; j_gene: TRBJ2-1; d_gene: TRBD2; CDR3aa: CASSSQGSSGRGNEQFF; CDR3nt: TGTGCCAGCAGCTCCCAGGGTTCTAGCGGGAGAGGGAATGAGCAGTTCTTC
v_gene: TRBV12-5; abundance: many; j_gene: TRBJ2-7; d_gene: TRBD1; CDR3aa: CASGFSGGNEQYF; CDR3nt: TGTGCTAGTGGTTTCTCAGGGGGCAACGAGCAGTACTTC
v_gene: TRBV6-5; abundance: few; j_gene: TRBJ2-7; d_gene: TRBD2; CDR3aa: CASSYSLAGGEQYF; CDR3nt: TGTGCCAGCAGTTACTCGCTAGCGGGAGGCGAGCAGTACTTC
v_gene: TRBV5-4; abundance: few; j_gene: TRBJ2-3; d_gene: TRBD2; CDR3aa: CASSRGVAGGADTQYF; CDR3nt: TGTGCCAGCAGCCGGGGAGTAGCGGGAGGAGCGGATACGCAGTATTTT
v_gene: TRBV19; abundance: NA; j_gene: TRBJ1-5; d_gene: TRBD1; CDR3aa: CASSSGTGIGWQPQHF; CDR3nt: TGTGCCAGTAGTTCCGGGACAGGGATCGGTTGGCAGCCCCAGCATTTT
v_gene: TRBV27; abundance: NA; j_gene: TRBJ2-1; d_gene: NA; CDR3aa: CASTPRSGGSYNEQFF; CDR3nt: TGTGCCAGCACCCCCCGCTCCGGGGGTTCCTACAATGAGCAGTTCTTC
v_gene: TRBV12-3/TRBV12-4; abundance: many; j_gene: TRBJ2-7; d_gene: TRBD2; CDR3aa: CASSLTSGSSYEQYF; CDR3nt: TGTGCCAGCAGTCTTACTAGCGGAAGCTCCTACGAGCAGTACTTC
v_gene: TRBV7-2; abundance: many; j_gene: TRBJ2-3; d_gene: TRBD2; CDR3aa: CASSLTPSGTDTQYF; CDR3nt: TGTGCCAGCAGCTTAACACCTAGCGGGACAGATACGCAGTATTTT
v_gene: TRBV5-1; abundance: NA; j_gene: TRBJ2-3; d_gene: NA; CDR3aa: CASTGRGESTDTQYF; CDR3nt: TGCGCCAGCACAGGACGGGGAGAAAGCACAGATACGCAGTATTTT
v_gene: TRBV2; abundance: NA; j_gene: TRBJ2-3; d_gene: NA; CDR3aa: CASSEVARGDTQYF; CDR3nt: TGTGCCAGCAGTGAAGTGGCTAGGGGGGATACGCAGTATTTT
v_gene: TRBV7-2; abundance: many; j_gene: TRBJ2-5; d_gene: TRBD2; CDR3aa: CASSLGLAGGLETQYF; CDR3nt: TGTGCCAGCAGCTTAGGTCTAGCGGGAGGGTTAGAGACCCAGTACTTC
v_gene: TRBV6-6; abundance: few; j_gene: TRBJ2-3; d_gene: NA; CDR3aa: CASRPSDRITDTQYF; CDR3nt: TGTGCCAGCAGACCCTCTGACAGGATCACAGATACGCAGTATTTT
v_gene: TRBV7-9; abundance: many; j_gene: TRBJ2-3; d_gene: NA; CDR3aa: CASTPGDAGIDTQYF; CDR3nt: TGTGCCAGCACCCCTGGGGATGCTGGTATAGATACGCAGTATTTT
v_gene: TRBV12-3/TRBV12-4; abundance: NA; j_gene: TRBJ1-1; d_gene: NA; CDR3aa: CASSLDGSYNTEAFF; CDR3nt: TGTGCCAGCAGTTTAGATGGCAGTTATAACACTGAAGCTTTCTTT
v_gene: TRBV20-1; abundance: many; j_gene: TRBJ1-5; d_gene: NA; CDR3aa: CSARPRTLNQPQHF; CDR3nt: TGCAGTGCTAGGCCGAGGACACTTAATCAGCCCCAGCATTTT
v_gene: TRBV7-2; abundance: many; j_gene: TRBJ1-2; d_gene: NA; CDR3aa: CASSHWRDYTYGYTF; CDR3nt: TGTGCCAGCAGCCACTGGAGGGACTATACCTATGGCTACACCTTC
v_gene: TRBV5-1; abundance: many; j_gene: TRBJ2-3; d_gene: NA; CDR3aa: CASSAPEQGFDTQYF; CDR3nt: TGCGCCAGCAGCGCGCCCGAACAGGGATTCGATACGCAGTATTTT
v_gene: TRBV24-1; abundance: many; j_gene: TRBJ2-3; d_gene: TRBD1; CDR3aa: CATSLSRDRTVTDTQYF; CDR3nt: TGTGCCACCAGTCTATCAAGGGACAGGACTGTTACAGATACGCAGTATTTT
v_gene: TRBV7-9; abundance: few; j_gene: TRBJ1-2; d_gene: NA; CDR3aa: CASSSSLGETF; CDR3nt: TGTGCCAGCAGCTCGAGCCTTGGGGAGACCTTC
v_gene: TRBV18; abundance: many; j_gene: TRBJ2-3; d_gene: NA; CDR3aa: CASSSQGGTDTQYF; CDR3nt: TGTGCCAGCTCGTCACAGGGTGGCACAGATACGCAGTATTTT
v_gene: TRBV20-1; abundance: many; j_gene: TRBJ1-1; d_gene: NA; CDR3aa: CSARKGKNTEAFF; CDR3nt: TGCAGTGCTAGGAAGGGAAAGAACACTGAAGCTTTCTTT
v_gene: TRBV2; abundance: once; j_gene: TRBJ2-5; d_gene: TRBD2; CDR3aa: CASSPGTRSKETQYF; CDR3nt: TGTGCCAGCAGTCCTGGGACTAGATCCAAAGAGACCCAGTACTTC